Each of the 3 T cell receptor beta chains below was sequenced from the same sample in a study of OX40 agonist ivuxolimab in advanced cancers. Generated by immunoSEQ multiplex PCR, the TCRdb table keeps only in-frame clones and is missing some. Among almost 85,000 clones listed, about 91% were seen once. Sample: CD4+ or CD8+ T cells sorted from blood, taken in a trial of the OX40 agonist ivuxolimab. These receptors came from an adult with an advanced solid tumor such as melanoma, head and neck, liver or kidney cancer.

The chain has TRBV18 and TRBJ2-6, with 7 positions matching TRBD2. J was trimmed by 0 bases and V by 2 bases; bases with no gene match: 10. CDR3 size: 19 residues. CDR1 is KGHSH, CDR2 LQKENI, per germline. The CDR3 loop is CASSPNGREYGSGANVLTF. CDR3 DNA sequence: TGTGCCAGCTCACCAAATGGGCGGGAGTACGGCTCTGGGGCCAACGTCCTGACTTTC.

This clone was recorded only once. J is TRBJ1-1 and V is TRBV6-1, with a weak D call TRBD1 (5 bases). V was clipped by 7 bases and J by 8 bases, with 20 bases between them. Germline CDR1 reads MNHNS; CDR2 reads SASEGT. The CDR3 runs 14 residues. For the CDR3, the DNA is TGTGCCAGCACCCCCCCAGGGACTAGCGAGGAAGCTTTCTTT. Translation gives CASTPPGTSEEAFF.

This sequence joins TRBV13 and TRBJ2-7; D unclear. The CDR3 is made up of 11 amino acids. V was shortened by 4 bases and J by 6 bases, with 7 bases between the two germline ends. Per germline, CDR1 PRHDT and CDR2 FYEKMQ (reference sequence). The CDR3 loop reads CASSSEVEQYF. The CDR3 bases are TGTGCCAGCAGCTCTGAAGTCGAGCAGTACTTC.